These 13 T cell receptor beta chains came from one sample sequenced in a study of cytomegalovirus exposure and HLA in healthy donors. PCR amplification relied on 60 Vbeta primers (plus 13 Jbeta primers). TCRdb's copy holds only in-frame clones and misses some; the assay was immunoSEQ multiplex PCR. Altogether around 150,000 clones are present, around 74% being singletons, with the ten largest covering roughly 2%. The material sequenced was PBMCs. The receptor set was obtained from a female donor in good health and CMV-seronegative.

The chain uses TRBV7-3 and TRBJ2-3, with 12 bases fitting TRBD2. V gave up 3 bases and J gave up 2 bases; unmatched junction bases: 3. The CDR3 length is 16 residues. Germline loops: CDR1 SGHTA, CDR2 FQGTGA. The CDR3 DNA reads as TGTGCCAGCAGCTTTACTAGCGGGGGGTCCACAGATACGCAGTATTTT. This codes for CASSFTSGGSTDTQYF.

J is TRBJ2-5 and V is TRBV29-1; 9 bases agree with TRBD2. Trimming cost V 7 bases and J 0 bases; bases outside gene matches: 18. The CDR3 totals 18 residues. Germline V gene sequence: CDR1 SQVTM, CDR2 ANQGSEA. This CDR3 is CSARKPSTSGPYQETQYF. CDR3 nucleotide sequence: TGCAGCGCCCGTAAGCCCTCGACTAGCGGCCCGTACCAAGAGACCCAGTACTTC.

The V and J genes are TRBV9 and TRBJ2-7; D unresolved. The length of the CDR3 is 12 residues. V lost 0 bases to trimming and J lost 5 bases, with 6 bases between them. Germline assignment: CDR1 SGDLS and CDR2 YYNGEE. DNA of the CDR3: TGTGCCAGCAGCGTAGGAGGAGACGAGCAGTACTTC. Encoded protein: CASSVGGDEQYF.

V usage is TRBV5-1 and J usage is TRBJ1-2; D remains unclear. The germline V gene encodes CDR1 SGHRS and CDR2 YFSETQ. There are 14 residues in the CDR3. V was clipped by 0 bases and J by 0 bases, with 6 bases between them. CDR3 nucleotide sequence: TGCGCCAGCAGCTTGGCCGACACTAACTATGGCTACACCTTC. Encoded protein: CASSLADTNYGYTF.

The chain has TRBV4-2 and TRBJ2-2, with 8 positions matching TRBD1. Unmatched junction bases numbered 3, after V lost 1 base and J lost 2 bases. Germline V CDR1 and CDR2: LGHNA, YNFKEQ. The CDR3 has 16 residues. Here the CDR3 DNA reads TGTGCCAGCAGCCAAGGACAGGGGACAAACACCGGGGAGCTGTTTTTT. This encodes CASSQGQGTNTGELFF.

The chain joins TRBV2 to TRBJ1-1; 12 positions match TRBD1. Looked up from germline, CDR1 is SNHLY and CDR2 is FYNNEI. The V and J ends lost 5 bases and 2 bases, in that order; junction bases with no gene match: 3. CDR3 length: 15 amino acids. CDR3 nucleotide sequence: TGTGCCAGCAGTTCCGGGACAGGGGGCAACACTGAAGCTTTCTTT. It encodes CASSSGTGGNTEAFF.

J is TRBJ2-5 and V is TRBV18, with D tentatively TRBD1 (5 bases). Germline V gene sequence: CDR1 KGHSH, CDR2 LQKENI. The CDR3 extends over 14 amino acids. Trimming cost V 1 base and J 2 bases, with 8 bases left between them. CDR3 bases: TGTGCCAGCTCACCACGGTCAGGGCAAGAGACCCAGTACTTC. Amino acid sequence: CASSPRSGQETQYF.

The J gene is TRBJ1-3, the V gene TRBV5-1, with 7 bases aligning to TRBD1. Trimming took 0 bases from V and 0 from J; bases not matched to a gene: 6. This CDR3 is 17 amino acids long. Germline CDR1 reads SGHRS; CDR2 reads YFSETQ. The CDR3 here is CASSLENRGASGNTIYF. The CDR3 nucleotides are TGCGCCAGCAGCTTGGAAAACAGGGGAGCCTCTGGAAACACCATATATTTT.

The gene calls are TRBV6-5 and TRBJ1-2; weak D call: TRBD1 (5 bases). CDR3 length: 13 residues. V was cut by 7 bases and J by 3 bases, with 12 bases left in between. The germline V gene has CDR1 MNHEY and CDR2 SVGAGI. CDR3 protein: CASIGTGDYGYTF. Written as DNA, the CDR3 is TGTGCCAGCATAGGTACAGGAGACTATGGCTACACCTTC.

The V and J genes are TRBV5-4 and TRBJ2-2, with 11 positions matching TRBD2. CDR1 and CDR2 from the germline V gene are SGHNT and YYREEE (reference sequence). The CDR3 is 15 residues long. V lost 5 bases to trimming and J lost 7 bases; unmatched junction nucleotides: 7. The CDR3 bases are TGTGCCAGCAGTGACCCGGGACTAGCGGTCGGGGAGCTGTTTTTT. It encodes CASSDPGLAVGELFF.

V is TRBV29-1 and J is TRBJ1-2, with D maybe TRBD1 (5 bases). Trimming removed 4 bases at V and 2 bases at J, with 8 bases between. Looked up from germline, CDR1 is SQVTM and CDR2 is ANQGSEA. The CDR3 totals 12 residues. The CDR3 region has the DNA TGCAGCGTTGGGTGGGGCAACTATGGCTACACCTTC. Translation gives CSVGWGNYGYTF.

Only a few counts were recorded for this clone. The chain employs TRBV5-1 and TRBJ1-1; D remains ambiguous. V was shortened by 7 bases and J by 8 bases, with 12 bases between the two germline ends. The CDR3 covers 11 residues. The germline gives CDR1 SGHRS, CDR2 YFSETQ. CDR3: CASGTGKEAFF. DNA for the CDR3: TGCGCCAGCGGAACCGGGAAAGAAGCTTTCTTT.

This clone was counted only a few times. This chain links TRBV27 with TRBJ2-7, with 9 bases fitting TRBD2. Losses at the gene ends were 7 bases for V and 3 bases for J; bases not matched to a gene: 10. Germline V lookup: CDR1 MNHEY, CDR2 SMNVEV (reference sequence). CDR3 length: 15 amino acids. Here the CDR3 DNA reads TGTGCCAGCAAGGACCGGCGGGAGGGCTTCTACGAGCAGTACTTC. Amino acid sequence: CASKDRREGFYEQYF.